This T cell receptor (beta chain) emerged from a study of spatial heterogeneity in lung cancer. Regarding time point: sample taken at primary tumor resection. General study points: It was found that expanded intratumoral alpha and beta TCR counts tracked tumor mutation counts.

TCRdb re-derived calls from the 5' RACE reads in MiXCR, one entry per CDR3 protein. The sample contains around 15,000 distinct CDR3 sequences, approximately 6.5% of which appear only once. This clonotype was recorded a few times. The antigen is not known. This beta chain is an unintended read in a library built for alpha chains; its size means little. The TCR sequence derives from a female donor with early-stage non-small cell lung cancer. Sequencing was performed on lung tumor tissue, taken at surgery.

CDR3 sequence: CSAHSDIEQYF. The CDR3 DNA reads TGCAGTGCCCATTCGGATATCGAGCAGTACTTC. This chain joins TRBV20-1 and TRBJ2-7, with unresolved D. The CDR3 spans 11 residues. The V end was cut by 6 bases, the J end by 6 bases, with 12 bases between. CDR1 and CDR2 (germline): DFQATT, SNEGSKA (reference sequence).